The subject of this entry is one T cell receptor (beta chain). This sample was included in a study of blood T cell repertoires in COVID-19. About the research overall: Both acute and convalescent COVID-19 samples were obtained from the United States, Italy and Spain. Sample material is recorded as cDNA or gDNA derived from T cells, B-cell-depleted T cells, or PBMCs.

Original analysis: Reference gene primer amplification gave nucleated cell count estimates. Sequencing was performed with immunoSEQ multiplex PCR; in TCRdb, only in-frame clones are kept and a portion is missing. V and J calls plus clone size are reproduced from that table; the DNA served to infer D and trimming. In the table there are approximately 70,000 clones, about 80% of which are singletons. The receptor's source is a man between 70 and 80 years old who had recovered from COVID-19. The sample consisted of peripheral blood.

The CDR3 coding sequence is TGTGCCAGTAGACCCCAGACAGGGGGTATGTCGGACAATGAGCAGTTCTTC. This gives the protein CASRPQTGGMSDNEQFF. The chain couples TRBV19 to TRBJ2-1, with 9 bases lining up with TRBD1. The ends lost 6 bases at V and 5 bases at J; junction bases unmatched: 14. The CDR3 sequence is 17 residues long. Germline V gene data show CDR1 as LNHDA and CDR2 as SQIVND (reference sequence).